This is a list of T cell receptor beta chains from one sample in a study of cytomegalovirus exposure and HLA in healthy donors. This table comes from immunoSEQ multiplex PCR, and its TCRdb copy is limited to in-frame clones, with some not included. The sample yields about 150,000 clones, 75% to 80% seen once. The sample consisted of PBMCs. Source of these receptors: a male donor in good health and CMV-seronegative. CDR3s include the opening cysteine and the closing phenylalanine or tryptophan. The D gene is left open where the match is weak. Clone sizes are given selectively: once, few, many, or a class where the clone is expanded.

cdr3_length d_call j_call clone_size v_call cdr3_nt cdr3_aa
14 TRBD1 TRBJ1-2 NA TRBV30 TGTGCCTGGAGCGCCGGACAGGGGATCGGTGGCTACACCTTC CAWSAGQGIGGYTF
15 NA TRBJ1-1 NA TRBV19 TGTGCCAGTAGTATAGTGGAGGGGCTGAACACTGAAGCTTTCTTT CASSIVEGLNTEAFF
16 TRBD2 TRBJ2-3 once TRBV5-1 TGCGCCAGCAGCCAAAGGACTAGCGGGTTCACAGATACGCAGTATTTT CASSQRTSGFTDTQYF
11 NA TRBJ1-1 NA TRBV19 TGTGCCAGTCAACAGGGTACTGAAGCTTTCTTT CASQQGTEAFF
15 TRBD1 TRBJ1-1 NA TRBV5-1 TGCGCCAGCAGCCTTCCGGGGACAGGGGACACTGAAGCTTTCTTT CASSLPGTGDTEAFF
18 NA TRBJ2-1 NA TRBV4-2 TGTGCCAGCAGCCAAGAAATACTAGCCAGCTGGGGATACAATGAGCAGTTCTTC CASSQEILASWGYNEQFF
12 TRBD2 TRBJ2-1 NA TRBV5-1 TGCGCCAGCAGCTCTAGCGGGACTGAGCAGTTCTTC CASSSSGTEQFF
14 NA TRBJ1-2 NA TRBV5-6 TGTGCCAGCAGCATCCGGGGGAGGGGACATGGCTACACCTTC CASSIRGRGHGYTF
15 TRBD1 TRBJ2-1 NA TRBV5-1 TGCGCCAGCAGCTCCGGGACAGGGAACTACAATGAGCAGTTCTTC CASSSGTGNYNEQFF
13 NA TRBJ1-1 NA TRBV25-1 TGTGCCAGCAGTGAATATCTCAGTCAAGAAGCTTTCTTT CASSEYLSQEAFF
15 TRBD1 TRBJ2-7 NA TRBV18 TGTGCCAGCTCACAACCGGGACAGGGGGCCTACGAGCAGTACTTC CASSQPGQGAYEQYF
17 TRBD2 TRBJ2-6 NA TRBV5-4 TGTGCCAGCAGCTCGGGGGGGGTTTTCGATGGGGCCAACGGCCTGACTTTC CASSSGGVFDGANGLTF
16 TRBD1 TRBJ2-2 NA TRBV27 TGTGCCAGCAGCAAACAGGGGGCCTTGAACACCGGGGAGCTGTTTTTT CASSKQGALNTGELFF
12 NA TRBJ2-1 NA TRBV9 TGTGCCAGCAGCGGTCTAGCGAATGAGCAGTTCTTC CASSGLANEQFF
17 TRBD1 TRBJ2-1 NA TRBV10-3 TGTGCCATCAGTGAGTCGATGGAACAGGGGCCCTACAATGAGCAGTTCTTC CAISESMEQGPYNEQFF
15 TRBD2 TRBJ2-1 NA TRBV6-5 TGTGCCAGCAGAAATGGACTAGCGGGGGCCCGGGAGCAGTTCTTC CASRNGLAGAREQFF
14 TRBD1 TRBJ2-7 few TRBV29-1 TGCAGCGTGAGGCCGGGACAGGCACTCTACGAGCAGTACTTC CSVRPGQALYEQYF
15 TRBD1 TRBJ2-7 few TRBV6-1 TGTGCCAGCAGACCCCAGGGGGAATACTACTACGAGCAGTACTTC CASRPQGEYYYEQYF
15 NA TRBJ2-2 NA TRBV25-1 TGTGCCAGCAGTCCCGGAGGGGCCAGACCCGGGGAGCTGTTTTTT CASSPGGARPGELFF
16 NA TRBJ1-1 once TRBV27 TGTGCCAGCAGCAAACCCCTGGGGGGGGAGAACACTGAAGCTTTCTTT CASSKPLGGENTEAFF
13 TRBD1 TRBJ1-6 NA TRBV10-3 TGTGCCGCTGCCGGGACAGATAATTCACCCCTCCACTTT CAAAGTDNSPLHF
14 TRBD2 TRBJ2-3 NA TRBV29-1 TGCAGCGTTAGGGTTAGCGGGAGTTCAGATACGCAGTATTTT CSVRVSGSSDTQYF
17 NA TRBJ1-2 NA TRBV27 TGTGCCAGCAGTTTATCGATCGGCATTGGAGTCATCTATGGCTACACCTTC CASSLSIGIGVIYGYTF
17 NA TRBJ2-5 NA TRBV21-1 TGTGCCAGCAGCAAAGGTGGGGGACAGGGGGCAGTTGAGACCCAGTACTTC CASSKGGGQGAVETQYF
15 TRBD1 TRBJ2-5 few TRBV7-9 TGTGCCAGCAGCTGGGGGACAGGGGGCTTGGAGACCCAGTACTTC CASSWGTGGLETQYF
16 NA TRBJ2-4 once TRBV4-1 TGCGCCAGCAGCCAACCCCTACAGAGGAGGGCGAACATTCAGTACTTC CASSQPLQRRANIQYF
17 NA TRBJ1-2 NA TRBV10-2 TGCGCCAGCAGTGGTTTGGGGCTAACCCGATCGGAGTATGGCTACACCTTC CASSGLGLTRSEYGYTF
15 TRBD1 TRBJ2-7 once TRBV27 TGTGCCAGCAGTCCCGGGACAGGGAGCTCCTACGAGCAGTACTTC CASSPGTGSSYEQYF
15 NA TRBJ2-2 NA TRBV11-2 TGTGCCAGCAGCTCCCCCAGAGGCTGGGCCGGGGAGCTGTTTTTT CASSSPRGWAGELFF
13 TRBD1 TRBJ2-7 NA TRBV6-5 TGTGCCAGCACCCCAGGGGGCATCTACGAGCAGTACTTC CASTPGGIYEQYF
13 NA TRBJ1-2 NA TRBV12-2 TGTGCAAGTCGAGCCACAGGGGCCCATGGCTACACCTTC CASRATGAHGYTF
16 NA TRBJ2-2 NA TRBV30 TGTGCCTGGAGTGTAAAGAGTCCGTTGGAGGCCGGGGAGCTGTTTTTT CAWSVKSPLEAGELFF
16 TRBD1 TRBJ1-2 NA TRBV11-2 TGTGCCAGCAGCCCGCGGACAGGGGTCCTTGGCTATGGCTACACCTTC CASSPRTGVLGYGYTF
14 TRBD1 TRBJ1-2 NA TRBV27 TGTGCCAGCAGTTTGACAGGGGAAGGCTATGGCTACACCTTC CASSLTGEGYGYTF
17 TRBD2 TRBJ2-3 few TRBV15 TGTGCCACCAGCAGACCACCGGGGGCGGGAGGTGCAGATACGCAGTATTTT CATSRPPGAGGADTQYF
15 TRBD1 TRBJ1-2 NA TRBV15 TGTGCCACCAGCAGAGGGAGGGGACAGGGCAGTGGCTACACCTTC CATSRGRGQGSGYTF
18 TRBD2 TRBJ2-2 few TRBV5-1 TGCGCCAGCAGCTACAGACTAGCGGGGGGCACGAACACCGGGGAGCTGTTTTTT CASSYRLAGGTNTGELFF
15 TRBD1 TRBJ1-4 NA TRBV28 TGTGCCAGCAGTTCCCGGGACAGGGGGCTTGAAAAACTGTTTTTT CASSSRDRGLEKLFF
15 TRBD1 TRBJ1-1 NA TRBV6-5 TGTGCCAGCAGACCAGACAGGGGCAGGAACACTGAAGCTTTCTTT CASRPDRGRNTEAFF
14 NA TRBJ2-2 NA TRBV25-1 TGTGCCAGCAGTGAGACTGGGGCCGCCGGGGAGCTGTTTTTT CASSETGAAGELFF
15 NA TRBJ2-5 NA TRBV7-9 TGTGCCAGCAGCCCAGGTGGGGGGAGAGGAGAGACCCAGTACTTC CASSPGGGRGETQYF